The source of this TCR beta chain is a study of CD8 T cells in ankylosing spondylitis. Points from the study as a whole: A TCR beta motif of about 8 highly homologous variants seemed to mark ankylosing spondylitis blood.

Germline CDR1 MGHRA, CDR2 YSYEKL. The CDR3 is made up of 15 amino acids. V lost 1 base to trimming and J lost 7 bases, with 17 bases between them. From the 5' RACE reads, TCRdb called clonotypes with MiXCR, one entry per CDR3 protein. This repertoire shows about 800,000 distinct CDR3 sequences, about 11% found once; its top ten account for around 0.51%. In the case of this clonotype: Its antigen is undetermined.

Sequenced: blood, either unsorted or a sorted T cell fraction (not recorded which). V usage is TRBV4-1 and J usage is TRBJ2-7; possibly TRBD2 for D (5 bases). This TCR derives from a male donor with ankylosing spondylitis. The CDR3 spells CASSQVATTTGEQYF. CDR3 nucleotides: TGCGCCAGCAGCCAAGTAGCTACCACCACGGGAGAGCAGTACTTC.